A single sample gave rise to the 8 T cell receptor beta chains below, sequenced in a study of shared clonotypes between healthy human individuals. Only in-frame clones appear in the TCRdb table, and some are missing; sequencing was by immunoSEQ multiplex PCR. In the table there are 2 million to 2.5 million clones, about 94% of which are singletons. Sequenced sample: naive CD4+ T cells sorted from blood. The sample's subset: CD45RA+ positively selected. These receptors were collected from a man aged 18 to 35 in good health.

This chain uses TRBV6-5 with TRBJ2-1, with D perhaps matching TRBD2 (5 bases). V lost 8 bases and J 4 bases, leaving 18 bases between the germline ends. The length of the CDR3 is 15 residues. Per germline, CDR1 MNHEY and CDR2 SVGAGI. This chain's CDR3 is CASASGDWVYNEQFF. CDR3 DNA: TGTGCCAGCGCTTCCGGGGATTGGGTTTACAATGAGCAGTTCTTC.

The V call is TRBV18, the J call TRBJ2-1, with no clear D. V lost 3 bases and J 0 bases, leaving 9 bases between the germline ends. The length of the CDR3 is 15 residues. Per the germline V gene, CDR1 is KGHSH and CDR2 is LQKENI. CDR3 DNA: TGTGCCAGCTCACCGGGCGTAAGCTCCTACAATGAGCAGTTCTTC. As protein: CASSPGVSSYNEQFF.

The chain has TRBV10-3 and TRBJ1-2; 7 nucleotides line up with TRBD1. V dropped 4 bases and J dropped 3; count of bases not matched to a gene: 5. The CDR3 is 14 amino acids. CDR1 and CDR2 from the germline V gene are ENHRY and SYGVKD. The DNA of the CDR3 is TGTGCCATCAGTGTCCTCGACAGGGACTATGGCTACACCTTC. Its protein is CAISVLDRDYGYTF.

This chain uses TRBV18 with TRBJ1-2; TRBD1 aligns across 8 bases. The CDR3 sequence is 16 residues long. Germline CDR1 and CDR2: KGHSH and LQKENI. Trimming cost V 1 base and J 2 bases; bases outside gene matches: 6. The CDR3 DNA follows: TGTGCCAGCTCACCACGGGGACAGGAACAAAACTATGGCTACACCTTC. Translation: CASSPRGQEQNYGYTF.

This clone was observed once. The V and J genes are TRBV2 and TRBJ2-7; 10 bases align to TRBD1. The CDR3 sequence is 17 residues long. The germline V gene has CDR1 SNHLY and CDR2 FYNNEI. The ends lost 2 bases at V and 0 bases at J; junction bases unmatched: 7. CDR3: CASSENRGQGSSYEQYF. In nucleotides, the CDR3 is TGTGCCAGCAGTGAAAACCGGGGACAGGGGAGCTCCTACGAGCAGTACTTC.

This chain connects TRBV6-1 to TRBJ2-3; no firm D call. Germline CDR1 and CDR2: MNHNS and SASEGT. The CDR3 has 14 amino acids. Trimming shortened V by 0 bases and J by 4 bases, and 8 bases separated the two germline ends. The CDR3 protein is CASSEALRADTQYF. The DNA of the CDR3 is TGTGCCAGCAGTGAAGCGCTTCGGGCAGATACGCAGTATTTT.

V is TRBV30 and J is TRBJ1-6; 10 bases are shared with TRBD1. The V segment lost 6 bases and the J segment 7 bases; nucleotides outside the gene matches: 9. Germline CDR1 and CDR2: GTSNPN and SVGIG (reference sequence). This CDR3 comprises 15 residues. The CDR3 nucleotides are TGTGCCTGTGGGACAGGGGTCCCCTTAAATTCACCCCTCCACTTT. Translating it yields CACGTGVPLNSPLHF.

The V and J genes are TRBV15 and TRBJ1-2, with no clear D. Germline CDR1 LNHNV, CDR2 YYDKDF (reference sequence). The CDR3 loop spans 15 amino acids. Trimming removed 1 base at V and 0 bases at J, with 9 bases between. This CDR3 reads CATSRGSSTNYGYTF. The CDR3 DNA follows: TGTGCCACCAGCAGAGGAAGCAGCACTAACTATGGCTACACCTTC. The full variable domain, in which reference TRBV15 and TRBJ1-2 provide the parts outside the CDR3, is DAMVIQNPRYQVTQFGKPVTLSCSQTLNHNVMYWYQQKSSQAPKLLFHYYDKDFNNEADTPDNFQSRRPNTSFCFLDIRSPGLGDTAMYLCATSRGSSTNYGYTFGSGTRLTVV.